Listed below are T cell receptor beta chains from one sample, sequenced in a study of cytomegalovirus exposure and HLA in healthy donors. Produced via immunoSEQ multiplex PCR; TCRdb's table is partial and in-frame only. The sample contains over 150,000 clones, less than 90% of which appear only once. Sequences were obtained from PBMCs. The receptors derive from a boy between 2 and 10 years old in good health and CMV-seronegative. Both conserved end residues are part of each CDR3. The order of the fields is D gene, J gene, clone size, V gene, CDR3 DNA, CDR3 protein. A D gene is named only where the DNA matches it firmly. Clone size is stated in some rows and not others, as once, few, many or a class when expanded.

TRBD1,TRBJ2-2,once,TRBV5-4,TGTGCCAGCAGCTCTGTCGACAGGGGGCGCGCCGGGGAGCTGTTTTTT,CASSSVDRGRAGELFF
TRBD1,TRBJ2-3,-,TRBV13,TGTGCCAGCAGCTTAGGACGACAGGGGATTACAGATACGCAGTATTTT,CASSLGRQGITDTQYF
TRBD1,TRBJ2-7,-,TRBV6-5,TGTGCCAGCAGTCGGGACAGGGCCTACGAGCAGTACTTC,CASSRDRAYEQYF
TRBD1,TRBJ1-1,-,TRBV12-5,TGTGCTAGTGGTTTGCCCTTGGACAGGGGAAAGCGGAATGAAGCTTTCTTT,CASGLPLDRGKRNEAFF
-,TRBJ2-5,-,TRBV5-1,TGCGCCAGCAGCTTGTGGGCAGGGAACCCCCAAGAGACCCAGTACTTC,CASSLWAGNPQETQYF
TRBD2,TRBJ2-1,-,TRBV7-8,TGTGCCAGCAGCCAGGGACTAGCGGGATCTAGCTCCTACAATGAGCAGTTCTTC,CASSQGLAGSSSYNEQFF
TRBD1,TRBJ1-2,once,TRBV28,TGTGCCAGCAGTTTTCCGAGGACAGGGGGCAACTATGGCTACACCTTC,CASSFPRTGGNYGYTF
TRBD1,TRBJ2-7,-,TRBV18,TGTGCCAGCTCATCGGACAGGGCCTCCTACGAGCAGTACTTC,CASSSDRASYEQYF
-,TRBJ1-2,-,TRBV7-6,TGTGCCAGCAGCCGGGAAGAAAACTATGGCTACACCTTC,CASSREENYGYTF
-,TRBJ1-1,-,TRBV28,TGTGCCAGCAGTCCCCGGACACCGAACACTGAAGCTTTCTTT,CASSPRTPNTEAFF
TRBD1,TRBJ1-5,-,TRBV6-5,TGTGCCAGCAGCCCGACAGGGGTTCAGCCCCAGCATTTT,CASSPTGVQPQHF
-,TRBJ2-2,-,TRBV27,TGTGCCAGCAGTAATAACGCCCGGGGGTTCCGGGAGCTGTTTTTT,CASSNNARGFRELFF
TRBD1,TRBJ2-2,-,TRBV19,TGTGCCAGTAGTATAAGTGACAGGGGGGTTACCGGGGAGCTGTTTTTT,CASSISDRGVTGELFF
-,TRBJ2-6,once,TRBV5-1,TGCGCCAGCAGCTTGGCGCCGTTACAGGCCTCTGGGGCCAACGTCCTGACTTTC,CASSLAPLQASGANVLTF
-,TRBJ1-2,-,TRBV5-1,TGCGCCAGCAGCTTGGAATGGCTTAACTATGGCTACACCTTC,CASSLEWLNYGYTF
-,TRBJ1-5,-,TRBV28,TGTGCCAGCAGTTTTACAGGACGGAGCAATCAGCCCCAGCATTTT,CASSFTGRSNQPQHF
TRBD2,TRBJ2-1,-,TRBV6-6,TGTGCCAGCAGTCCAAGCGGGAGGGCCTACAATGAGCAGTTCTTC,CASSPSGRAYNEQFF
-,TRBJ2-1,-,TRBV23-1,TGCGCCAGCAGTCGCCCCTCCGGGGAAAATGAGCAGTTCTTC,CASSRPSGENEQFF
TRBD2,TRBJ2-3,-,TRBV7-3,TGTGCCAGCAGCTTCCGGACTAGCGGGAGGACAGATACGCAGTATTTT,CASSFRTSGRTDTQYF
-,TRBJ2-1,few,TRBV18,TGTGCCAGCTCACCCATAAAGGGGGATGAGCAGTTCTTC,CASSPIKGDEQFF
TRBD2,TRBJ2-5,once,TRBV5-4,TGTGCCAGCAGCTTGGCACTAGCGGGAGACCAAGAGACCCAGTACTTC,CASSLALAGDQETQYF
TRBD2,TRBJ2-3,-,TRBV11-2,TGTGCCAGCACCCGTAGCTGGCTAGCGGGAGGCCAAGGGCCAGATACGCAGTATTTT,CASTRSWLAGGQGPDTQYF
TRBD1,TRBJ1-5,-,TRBV5-5,TGTGCCAGCAGCTTCGGGACAGGGAATCAGCCCCAGCATTTT,CASSFGTGNQPQHF
TRBD2,TRBJ2-7,-,TRBV27,TGTGCCAGCAGTTTGACTAGCGGGGTCTACGAGCAGTACTTC,CASSLTSGVYEQYF
TRBD2,TRBJ2-7,once,TRBV5-4,TGTGCCAGCAGCCTAGCGGGAGGTTCGTACGAGCAGTACTTC,CASSLAGGSYEQYF
-,TRBJ2-1,-,TRBV6-5,TGTGCCAGCAGTTACGGACAGTACAATGAGCAGTTCTTC,CASSYGQYNEQFF
-,TRBJ2-1,-,TRBV25-1,TGTGCCAGCAGTGATGGACTCTACAATGAGCAGTTCTTC,CASSDGLYNEQFF
-,TRBJ2-2,-,TRBV30,TGTGCCTGGAGTGTGGCCATCACCGGGGAGCTGTTTTTT,CAWSVAITGELFF
-,TRBJ1-1,-,TRBV6-5,TGTGCCAGCAGTCTTACGCAGGGAGGGAACACTGAAGCTTTCTTT,CASSLTQGGNTEAFF
TRBD1,TRBJ2-7,-,TRBV5-1,TGCGCCAGCAGCTCCCGGGACAGGGGATACGAGCAGTACTTC,CASSSRDRGYEQYF
-,TRBJ2-7,-,TRBV5-4,TGTGCCAGCAGCCGGGATTTAGGCCCGTGGGAGCAGTACTTC,CASSRDLGPWEQYF
-,TRBJ1-5,once,TRBV9,TGTGCCAGCAGCGGCTACGAGGGCAATCAGCCCCAGCATTTT,CASSGYEGNQPQHF
-,TRBJ1-1,-,TRBV4-1,TGCGCCAGCAGCCAAGTCGGAACAGGGTACGGTGAAGCTTTCTTT,CASSQVGTGYGEAFF
TRBD2,TRBJ2-7,-,TRBV7-2,TGTGCCAGCAGCATTGGACTAGCGGGGGGGAGGAGCGAGCAGTACTTC,CASSIGLAGGRSEQYF
TRBD2,TRBJ2-1,few,TRBV6-1,TGTGCCAGCAGTGGCTTAGCGGGAGTACCCTACAATGAGCAGTTCTTC,CASSGLAGVPYNEQFF
TRBD1,TRBJ2-5,-,TRBV29-1,TGCAGCGTTACCACAGGGGGGCATGAGACCCAGTACTTC,CSVTTGGHETQYF
-,TRBJ1-1,-,TRBV11-2,TGTGCCAGCAGCTGGCAGATGAACACTGAAGCTTTCTTT,CASSWQMNTEAFF
TRBD1,TRBJ1-1,-,TRBV18,TGTGCCAGCTCAGCCAGGGGGGACATGAACACTGAAGCTTTCTTT,CASSARGDMNTEAFF
-,TRBJ2-3,-,TRBV19,TGTGCCAGTAGTATTGGCCAGAGCACAGATACGCAGTATTTT,CASSIGQSTDTQYF
TRBD1,TRBJ2-7,-,TRBV18,TGTGCCAGCTCACCGGGACAGGCGTCCTACGAGCAGTACTTC,CASSPGQASYEQYF
TRBD1,TRBJ2-7,-,TRBV2,TGTGCCAGCAGTCGACAGGGGGGGACCTACGAGCAGTACTTC,CASSRQGGTYEQYF
-,TRBJ1-2,-,TRBV7-2,TGTGCCAGCAGCCAAGATGCAGGGGACTATGGCTACACCTTC,CASSQDAGDYGYTF
TRBD1,TRBJ2-7,-,TRBV13,TGTGCCAGCAGCCCCCGGGACAGGAGCTACGAGCAGTACTTC,CASSPRDRSYEQYF
-,TRBJ2-7,once,TRBV2,TGTGCCAGCAGTGAATGGTACAGCTACGAGCAGTACTTC,CASSEWYSYEQYF
-,TRBJ2-7,few,TRBV11-2,TGTGCCAGCAGCTTAGGGCAGTCGGGGGTAGGGCAGTACTTC,CASSLGQSGVGQYF
-,TRBJ1-1,-,TRBV28,TGTGCCAGCACATGGGCAGCCATGAACACTGAAGCTTTCTTT,CASTWAAMNTEAFF
TRBD1,TRBJ1-2,-,TRBV28,TGTGCCAGCAGTTCGAGTGGGACAGGGACGAGAGGCTACACCTTC,CASSSSGTGTRGYTF
-,TRBJ1-6,-,TRBV6-1,TGTGCCAGCACCCTTAGGGGCATATATAATTCACCCCTCCACTTT,CASTLRGIYNSPLHF
TRBD1,TRBJ2-7,-,TRBV11-2,TGTGCCAGCAGCTTAGTACCCCTAGACAGGGGGCGCGAGCAGTACTTC,CASSLVPLDRGREQYF
-,TRBJ1-1,-,TRBV19,TGTGCCAGTAGTATAGGGGCAGGGGTCACTGAAGCTTTCTTT,CASSIGAGVTEAFF
TRBD1,TRBJ2-5,-,TRBV10-3,TGTGCCATCAGCGGAACAGGGGGCATGGAGACCCAGTACTTC,CAISGTGGMETQYF
-,TRBJ2-5,-,TRBV7-6,TGTGCCAGCAGCTTATGGCAGGGGCAAGAGACCCAGTACTTC,CASSLWQGQETQYF
TRBD2,TRBJ2-7,-,TRBV6-5,TGTGCCAGCAGTCCCCCTAGCGGGGGCTCCTACGAGCAGTACTTC,CASSPPSGGSYEQYF
TRBD1,TRBJ1-1,once,TRBV7-9,TGTGCCAGCAGCTTACAAGGGACAGGGGGGGCTTTCTTT,CASSLQGTGGAFF